The T cell receptor (beta chain) described here comes from a study of blood T cell repertoires in COVID-19. Assay used: immunoSEQ multiplex PCR; TCRdb lists only in-frame clones, some missing. There are some 200,000 clones in the sample; 80% to 90% occur only once, and almost 4.5% lies in the top ten. This CDR3 comprises 16 residues. The V gene's germline CDR1 is MGHDK and CDR2 SYGVNS. J lost 8 bases, V lost 1 base, and 12 bases had no gene match. The specimen sequenced was peripheral blood. The origin of this receptor is a man aged 45-65 years with acute or convalescent COVID-19. The chain carries TRBV25-1 and TRBJ1-1, with 8 nucleotides matching TRBD1. In DNA form, the CDR3 reads TGTGCCAGCAGTGAATGGGGGGGACGGGGACAGGTCGAAGCTTTCTTT. Amino acid sequence: CASSEWGGRGQVEAFF.